What follows are 28 T cell receptor beta chains derived from one specimen sequenced in a study of Graves' ophthalmopathy and Graves' hyperthyroidism. RNA served as the template for amplifying TCR beta CDR3 regions. The authors performed first-round RT-PCR with HTBI primers and then a second-round multiplex PCR. TCRdb reprocessed the multiplex PCR reads via MiXCR and lists one record per CDR3 protein. The repertoire consists of about 740,000 distinct CDR3 sequences, with approximately 40% occurring once and the leading ten covering approximately 43%. What was sequenced was peripheral blood. The receptors were sampled from an adult man with Graves' ophthalmopathy.

This chain links TRBV6-1 with TRBJ2-5; D unclear. CDR1 is MNHNS, CDR2 SASEGT, per germline. Between the trimmed V and J ends, which lost 1 base and 5 bases, there was a span of 11 bases. This CDR3 is 14 amino acids long. The CDR3 nucleotides read TGTGCCAGCAGTGAAGTTCCGGCGAGGGAGACCCAGTACTTC. Translated, it gives CASSEVPARETQYF.

In its sample, this clonotype was seen many times. The chain uses TRBV9 and TRBJ1-5; D might be TRBD1 (6 bases). Germline V CDR1 and CDR2: SGDLS, YYNGEE. This CDR3 is built from 15 residues. V was pared by 0 bases and J by 4 bases, with 11 bases between. The CDR3 is CASSVEAGENQPQHF. In nucleotides, the CDR3 is TGTGCCAGCAGCGTAGAGGCAGGGGAGAATCAGCCCCAGCATTTT.

In this sample, this clonotype turned up a few times. The chain joins TRBV25-1 to TRBJ2-2; D perhaps matches TRBD1 (6 bases). In germline, CDR1 is MGHDK, CDR2 SYGVNS. The V end lost 3 bases, the J end lost 3 bases, and 8 bases lay between the germline ends. The CDR3 extends over 14 amino acids. The CDR3 nucleotides are TGTGCCAGCAGTGAGGACAGTGACACCGGGGAGCTGTTTTTT. Its protein is CASSEDSDTGELFF.

Concerning this clonotype: A much bigger clone sits one base away, suggesting this may be a read error. The chain combines TRBV19 with TRBJ1-1; a weak D match, TRBD1 (5 bases). The germline V gene has CDR1 LNHDA and CDR2 SQIVND (reference sequence). This CDR3 has 10 amino acids. CDR3 nucleotide sequence: TGTGCCGGTAGCCGGGGGAAAGCTTTCTTT. Translated, it gives CAGSRGKAFF.

This rearrangement joins TRBV7-9 to TRBJ2-2; D is possibly TRBD1 (6 bases). Germline V gene sequence: CDR1 SEHNR, CDR2 FQNEAQ (reference sequence). This CDR3 region has 17 residues. Trimming cost V 3 bases and J 6 bases, with 20 bases left between them. The CDR3 DNA reads TGTGCCAGCAGCTTGAGCCCGGCAGGGGTGGTGTCCGGGGAGCTGTTTTTT. Its protein is CASSLSPAGVVSGELFF.

As to this clonotype: At one of its ends the junction is not consistent with the germline gene, which may arise from a read error. The chain is built from TRBV10-3 and TRBJ2-3, with 14 positions matching TRBD2. CDR1 is ENHRY and CDR2 is SYGVKD in the germline V gene. This CDR3 spans 18 amino acids. The CDR3 DNA is TGTGCCAGCAGTTACCCCGGACTAGCGGGAGGCTCTACAGATACGCAGTATTTT. It encodes CASSYPGLAGGSTDTQYF.

This clonotype was seen a handful of times. The CDR3 nucleotides read TGTGCCAGCAGCAGGGACTCTCGGAGGGAGACCCAGTACTTC. This translates into CASSRDSRRETQYF. The chain carries TRBV9 and TRBJ2-5, with D maybe TRBD2 (6 bases). Trimming removed 4 bases at V and 5 bases at J, with 15 bases between. The CDR3 is made up of 14 amino acids. The germline V gene encodes CDR1 SGDLS and CDR2 YYNGEE.

The chain has TRBV7-9 and TRBJ2-6, with 10 bases aligning to TRBD1. This CDR3 region has 14 residues. V shed 3 bases, J shed 11 bases, and the junction held 4 bases outside the gene matches. Germline V lookup: CDR1 SEHNR, CDR2 FQNEAQ (reference sequence). The CDR3 DNA reads TGTGCCAGCAGCTTGGGACAGGGGTCCTACGTCCTGACTTTC. Translation gives CASSLGQGSYVLTF.

This chain uses TRBV20-1 with TRBJ2-5, with 7 bases lining up with TRBD2. The J segment lost 4 bases and the V segment lost 2 bases, leaving 10 bases of the junction unmatched. The CDR3 contains 15 residues. The germline V gene encodes CDR1 DFQATT and CDR2 SNEGSKA (reference sequence). In DNA, the CDR3 is TGCAGTGCTAGAATCTGGGCGGGAGTCTTAGAGACCCAGTACTTC. Translation: CSARIWAGVLETQYF.

The rearrangement uses TRBV6-5 and TRBJ2-2; 9 positions agree with TRBD1. J gave up 8 bases and V 5 bases, and 3 bases lay outside the gene matches. The CDR3 loop spans 13 amino acids. Germline CDR1 is MNHEY and CDR2 is SVGAGI. CDR3 in amino acids: CASSTGGGGELFF. The CDR3 DNA follows: TGTGCCAGCAGTACAGGGGGCGGGGGGGAGCTGTTTTTT.

Only a few counts were recorded for this clonotype. The CDR3 ends on some other residue instead of the conserved phenylalanine or tryptophan, so this is likely a read error. The DNA is left out, because the CDR3 cannot be placed on it with certainty; the CDR3 is given as TCRdb lists it. This chain uses TRBV29-1 with TRBJ2-7; the table's D call TRBD1 went unverified against the DNA. Germline-derived CDR1 and CDR2 are SQVTM and ANQGSEA. The CDR3 contains 9 residues when both ends are counted. The CDR3 here is CSGSTGGCL.

The chain carries TRBV7-9 and TRBJ2-7; possibly TRBD1 for D (5 bases). The germline CDR1 and CDR2 sequences are SEHNR and FQNEAQ (reference sequence). The CDR3 length is 17 residues. V was pared by 5 bases and J by 1 base, with 21 bases between. The CDR3 region is CASSPLIAGQKSYEQYF. The CDR3 DNA reads as TGTGCCAGCAGCCCCCTTATCGCAGGGCAAAAATCCTACGAGCAGTACTTC.

This clonotype was recorded many times. V is TRBV7-9 and J is TRBJ1-3, with a tentative D call TRBD1 (5 bases). Trimming pared 5 bases from V and 4 bases from J, leaving 12 bases between. Germline V gene sequence: CDR1 SEHNR, CDR2 FQNEAQ (reference sequence). The CDR3 is 14 residues long. DNA of the CDR3: TGTGCCAGCAGCCCCCAGGGTTGGGGAAACACCATATATTTT. Its translation: CASSPQGWGNTIYF.

J is TRBJ2-7 and V is TRBV6-5; weak D call: TRBD1 (6 bases). V lost 5 bases and J lost 0, with 14 bases in between. The germline gives CDR1 MNHEY, CDR2 SVGAGI. This CDR3 contains 15 residues. CDR3 sequence reads: CASSSRDKSSYEQYF. The CDR3 bases are TGTGCCAGCAGTAGCCGGGACAAGAGCTCCTACGAGCAGTACTTC.

The chain is built from TRBV29-1 and TRBJ1-5; D gene unclear. CDR3 size: 12 residues. The ends were cut back, 7 bases at V and 5 bases at J, with 12 bases in the middle. Germline CDR1 reads SQVTM; CDR2 reads ANQGSEA. CDR3 in amino acids: CSENVGDQPQHF. DNA for the CDR3: TGCAGCGAAAACGTTGGGGATCAGCCCCAGCATTTT.

The genes are TRBV5-4 and TRBJ2-7; D is perhaps TRBD2 (6 bases). The CDR3 spans 14 residues. The germline gives CDR1 SGHNT, CDR2 YYREEE (reference sequence). Trimming stripped 7 bases from V and 5 bases from J, with 19 bases between. The CDR3 protein is CASGRDFEAHEQYF. CDR3 in DNA: TGTGCCAGCGGCCGGGACTTCGAGGCCCACGAGCAGTACTTC.

This clonotype was counted between two and nine times. The V and J genes are TRBV14 and TRBJ1-1; TRBD1 is a possible D gene (6 bases). Germline lookup yields CDR1 SGHDN and CDR2 FVKESK. V dropped 5 bases and J dropped 4 bases, with 11 bases sitting between them. The CDR3 totals 13 residues. For the CDR3, the DNA is TGTGCCAGCAGCTACTCGGGGGCCACTGAAGCTTTCTTT. The encoded protein is CASSYSGATEAFF.

The V and J genes are TRBV6-7 and TRBJ2-5; 7 bases are a match to TRBD1. TRBV6-7 is noted as an ORF with a role that remains uncertain. With V trimmed by 0 bases and J by 1 base, 11 bases remained unmatched. This CDR3 spans 18 amino acids. CDR3 bases: TGTGCCAGCAGTTACTCGAGTATCGACAGGGAACCCCAAGAGACCCAGTACTTC. Amino acid sequence: CASSYSSIDREPQETQYF.

About this clonotype: The CDR3 carries no conserved terminal phenylalanine or tryptophan, so it likely arises from a read error. The rearrangement links TRBV7-9 to TRBJ1-2; 9 bases align to TRBD1. V lost 4 bases, J lost 8 bases, and 2 bases stayed unmatched. The CDR3 is 12 residues long. Germline V gene data show CDR1 as SEHNR and CDR2 as FQNEAQ (reference sequence). The CDR3, as DNA: TGTGCCAGCAGCTGGGACAGGGTAGGCTACACCCTC. Protein: CASSWDRVGYTL.

The chain links TRBV29-1 to TRBJ1-1; D perhaps matches TRBD1 (6 bases). With 4 bases removed from V and 11 bases from J, the gap between germline ends came to 14 bases. The CDR3 sequence is 11 residues long. Per germline, CDR1 SQVTM and CDR2 ANQGSEA. The CDR3 reads CSVGRGAEAFF. The CDR3 coding sequence is TGCAGCGTTGGCCGGGGGGCAGAGGCTTTCTTT.

This clonotype was counted only a few times. The V and J genes are TRBV5-4 and TRBJ1-2, with D perhaps TRBD1 (6 bases). V dropped 4 bases and J dropped 2 bases, with 15 bases sitting between them. Germline V gene data show CDR1 as SGHNT and CDR2 as YYREEE (reference sequence). The CDR3 is made up of 15 amino acids. CDR3 loop: CASSPRDKENYGYTF. CDR3 DNA: TGTGCCAGCAGCCCCCGGGACAAGGAAAACTATGGCTACACCTTC.

The chain combines TRBV6-6 with TRBJ1-2; D is possibly TRBD1 (6 bases). The CDR3 consists of 14 residues. CDR1 and CDR2 (germline): MNHNY, SVGAGI (reference sequence). V lost 8 bases, J lost 4 bases, and 17 bases lay in between. Here the CDR3 DNA reads TGTGCCAGCTCACCCCCACAGGGCGGCTATGGCTACACCTTC. This sequence encodes CASSPPQGGYGYTF.

The chain is built from TRBV12-3 or TRBV12-4 and TRBJ1-2; no reliable D call. CDR3 size: 12 residues. V shed 3 bases and J shed 6 bases, with 8 bases lying between them. The DNA for the CDR3 is TGTGCCAGCAGTTTGGCCCCTAATGGCTACACCTTC. Its translation: CASSLAPNGYTF.

This clonotype has ten or more counts. The rearrangement uses TRBV25-1 and TRBJ1-2; D remains unclear. CDR1 and CDR2 from the germline V gene are MGHDK and SYGVNS. With 4 bases removed from V and 8 bases from J, the gap between germline ends came to 14 bases. The CDR3 runs 13 residues. CDR3 DNA: TGTGCCAGCAGTGGGACGAATCGGGAGGGCTACACCTTC. Its protein product is CASSGTNREGYTF.

This clonotype has ten or more counts. The CDR3 DNA reads as TGTGCCAGTAACCCGACAGGGGTGATCACTGAAGCTTTCTTT. This translates into CASNPTGVITEAFF. This chain links TRBV19 with TRBJ1-1, with 8 bases matching TRBD1. The CDR3 consists of 14 residues. Germline V CDR1 and CDR2: LNHDA, SQIVND (reference sequence). V was clipped by 7 bases and J by 4 bases; unmatched bases: 8.

This clonotype was detected ten times or more. The rearrangement links TRBV7-2 to TRBJ2-7, with D perhaps TRBD2 (6 bases). Trimming left V 0 bases short and J 2 bases short, with 14 bases between. This CDR3 is 16 amino acids long. Germline assignment: CDR1 SGHTA and CDR2 FQGNSA. The CDR3 region is CASSLAGGTHTYEQYF. CDR3 in DNA: TGTGCCAGCAGCTTAGCCGGCGGGACTCATACCTACGAGCAGTACTTC.

A remark on this clonotype: A read error is possible here, since a much larger clone lies one base away. For the CDR3, the DNA is TGTGCCAGCAGCTTCCTCTTCGACCAGGGCGCCTACGAGCAGTGCTTC. Translated, it gives CASSFLFDQGAYEQCF. This chain uses TRBV7-2 with TRBJ2-7; perhaps TRBD1 as D (5 bases). CDR1 and CDR2 (germline): SGHTA, FQGNSA. This CDR3 spans 16 amino acids.

The rearrangement links TRBV24-1 to TRBJ2-3; D not resolved. This CDR3 has 13 residues. V shed 5 bases and J shed 5 bases, with 10 bases lying between them. Germline lookup yields CDR1 KGHDR and CDR2 SFDVKD. The CDR3 region has the DNA TGTGCCACCAGTGGACTCCGTAGAGATACGCAGTATTTT. Protein product: CATSGLRRDTQYF.